The 18 T cell receptor beta chains reported below all come from one sample, sequenced in a study of shared clonotypes between healthy human individuals. Produced via immunoSEQ multiplex PCR; TCRdb's table is partial and in-frame only. The sample includes roughly 1,100,000 clones, approximately 68% seen only once; the top ten take approximately 1.5%. Sequenced material: memory CD4+ T cells sorted from blood. The subset: CD45RA-negative fraction. Receptors were obtained from a man younger than 30 in good health.

V is TRBV5-1 and J is TRBJ2-5; a weak D match, TRBD1 (6 bases). The CDR3 sequence is 15 residues long. Germline-derived CDR1 and CDR2 are SGHRS and YFSETQ. V lost 4 bases to trimming and J lost 1 base, with 14 bases between them. For the CDR3, the DNA is TGCGCCAGCAGCAAAAACGGACAGACCCAAGAGACCCAGTACTTC. It yields the protein CASSKNGQTQETQYF.

The chain carries TRBV28 and TRBJ2-1; possible D gene TRBD1, 7 bases. V lost 5 bases and J lost 4, with 12 bases in between. CDR1 MDHEN and CDR2 SYDVKM come from the germline V gene. The CDR3 has 14 amino acids. The chain's CDR3 is CASSPGGGYNEQFF. The CDR3 coding sequence is TGTGCCAGCAGTCCAGGGGGAGGTTACAATGAGCAGTTCTTC. Full variable domain (outside the CDR3, taken from reference TRBV28 and TRBJ2-1): DVKVTQSSRYLVKRTGEKVFLECVQDMDHENMFWYRQDPGLGLRLIYFSYDVKMKEKGDIPEGYSVSREKKERFSLILESASTNQTSMYLCASSPGGGYNEQFFGPGTRLTVL.

CDR3 residues: CASSLRGRADQPQHF. The CDR3 DNA follows: TGTGCCAGCAGCTTAAGAGGACGGGCCGATCAGCCCCAGCATTTT. The V call is TRBV7-2, the J call TRBJ1-5; D remains unclear. V gave up 2 bases and J gave up 5 bases, with 13 bases separating them. This CDR3 has 15 amino acids. Per the germline V gene, CDR1 is SGHTA and CDR2 is FQGNSA.

The rearrangement joins TRBV11-2 to TRBJ2-5; D may be TRBD1 (6 bases). Per germline, CDR1 SGHAT and CDR2 FQNNGV. CDR3 length equals 16 residues. Trimming shortened V by 6 bases and J by 2 bases, and 19 bases separated the two germline ends. CDR3 DNA: TGTGCCAGCAGGGTTGGGACATCAAGTTTTCAAGAGACCCAGTACTTC. It codes for CASRVGTSSFQETQYF.

This rearrangement joins TRBV4-1 to TRBJ1-2, with no clear D. Germline CDR1 reads MGHRA; CDR2 reads YSYEKL. The CDR3 spans 15 residues. V was shortened by 2 bases and J by 2 bases, with 12 bases between the two germline ends. CDR3 loop: CASSQPGKGNYGYTF. CDR3 in DNA: TGCGCCAGCAGCCAACCCGGTAAAGGGAACTATGGCTACACCTTC.

Worth noting for this clone: The sample contains more than one DNA sequence encoding this CDR3. The genes are TRBV7-9 and TRBJ2-3; 7 nucleotides agree with TRBD1. Germline trimming cut 4 bases from V and 3 bases from J; bases unmatched to any gene: 1. Germline loops: CDR1 SEHNR, CDR2 FQNEAQ (reference sequence). The CDR3 length is 13 residues. Written as DNA, the CDR3 is TGTGCCAGCAGCTCACAGGGGACAGATACGCAGTATTTT. Protein sequence: CASSSQGTDTQYF.

The CDR3 loop reads CASSLGWDWTYEQYF. In DNA form, the CDR3 reads TGTGCCAGCAGCTTAGGGTGGGACTGGACCTACGAGCAGTACTTC. The genes are TRBV7-2 and TRBJ2-7; maybe TRBD2 (6 bases). The germline gives CDR1 SGHTA, CDR2 FQGNSA. Trimming cost V 1 base and J 2 bases, with 12 bases left between them. This CDR3 is built from 15 residues. Full variable domain (missing parts from reference TRBV7-2 and TRBJ2-7): GAGVSQSPSNKVTEKGKDVELRCDPISGHTALYWYRQSLGQGLEFLIYFQGNSAPDKSGLPSDRFSAERTGGSVSTLTIQRTQQEDSAVYLCASSLGWDWTYEQYFGPGTRLTVT.

The gene calls are TRBV7-8 and TRBJ2-2, with D unresolved. CDR1 and CDR2 from the germline V gene are SGHVS and FQNEAQ. CDR3 length: 12 residues. V dropped 1 base and J dropped 7 bases, with 4 bases sitting between them. CDR3: CASSLVVGELFF. The DNA of the CDR3 is TGTGCCAGCAGCTTAGTCGTCGGGGAGCTGTTTTTT.

The rearrangement uses TRBV19 and TRBJ2-7, with D unresolved. This CDR3 is 14 amino acids long. V dropped 6 bases and J dropped 2 bases, with 14 bases sitting between them. CDR1 and CDR2 (germline): LNHDA, SQIVND (reference sequence). The CDR3 here is CASRPDPSAYEQYF. The DNA of the CDR3 is TGTGCCAGTAGGCCAGACCCGAGTGCCTACGAGCAGTACTTC.

This clone showed up just a few times. The chain employs TRBV2 and TRBJ2-5, with 8 bases that match TRBD2. Germline V gene lookup returns CDR1 SNHLY and CDR2 FYNNEI. This CDR3 comprises 16 residues. Losses at the gene ends were 0 bases for V and 3 bases for J; bases not matched to a gene: 6. CDR3: CASSEALFGGEETQYF. CDR3 bases: TGTGCCAGCAGTGAAGCCCTTTTCGGGGGGGAAGAGACCCAGTACTTC.

V usage is TRBV27 and J usage is TRBJ2-1; maybe TRBD2 (6 bases). Germline V gives CDR1 MNHEY, CDR2 SMNVEV (reference sequence). Trimming took off 6 bases at V and 0 bases at J, with 15 bases between the two ends. The CDR3 contains 16 residues. DNA of the CDR3: TGTGCCAGCAGCCCAAGACGGGGGAGCTCCTACAATGAGCAGTTCTTC. Translated, it gives CASSPRRGSSYNEQFF.

The CDR3: CASSYGPESEQYF. Written as DNA, the CDR3 is TGTGCCAGCAGTTATGGTCCCGAGAGCGAGCAGTACTTC. V is TRBV6-5 and J is TRBJ2-5; D gene uncertain. Judging by the DNA end, TRBJ2-7 fits better; the J call may be wrong. Germline CDR1 and CDR2: MNHEY and SVGAGI. The CDR3 extends over 13 amino acids.

The chain links TRBV6-5 to TRBJ2-7; maybe TRBD2 (5 bases). The CDR3 covers 14 residues. Germline CDR1 reads MNHEY; CDR2 reads SVGAGI. Trimming stripped 0 bases from V and 7 bases from J, with 13 bases between. The CDR3 here is CASSYSPPPGEQYF. In DNA form, the CDR3 reads TGTGCCAGCAGTTACTCACCTCCCCCGGGGGAGCAGTACTTC.

A single count supports this clone. Other DNA sequences of this sample code for an identical CDR3. The chain combines TRBV7-6 with TRBJ1-1, with 8 bases that match TRBD1. The CDR3 contains 14 residues. Germline-derived CDR1 and CDR2 are SGHVS and FNYEAQ. Trimming removed 5 bases from V and 1 base from J; junction bases left unmatched: 3. CDR3 protein: CASSLGQGNTEAFF. CDR3 nucleotide sequence: TGTGCCAGCAGCCTTGGACAGGGGAACACTGAAGCTTTCTTT.

This clone was detected once. This chain joins TRBV27 and TRBJ1-6; D remains unclear. Germline lookup yields CDR1 MNHEY and CDR2 SMNVEV (reference sequence). CDR3 size: 14 residues. Trimming pared 1 base from V and 13 bases from J, leaving 14 bases between. Written as DNA, the CDR3 is TGTGCCAGCAGTTTATACGCCCATAGCTTCCCCCTCCACTTT. Translating gives CASSLYAHSFPLHF.

This sequence joins TRBV6-5 and TRBJ2-1, with TRBD1 identical over 8 bases. This CDR3 spans 14 amino acids. V lost 7 bases to trimming and J lost 7 bases; unmatched junction nucleotides: 9. Germline V gene data show CDR1 as MNHEY and CDR2 as SVGAGI. CDR3 in amino acids: CASKPDRVENEQFF. Written as DNA, the CDR3 is TGTGCCAGCAAACCGGACAGGGTGGAGAATGAGCAGTTCTTC.

A word on this clone: Other DNA sequences within the sample encode an identical CDR3. The chain carries TRBV28 and TRBJ2-3, with D unclear. Trimming took 3 bases from V and 1 from J, leaving 5 bases between them. Germline CDR1 is MDHEN and CDR2 is SYDVKM. The CDR3 covers 13 residues. CDR3 loop: CASSLAGTDTQYF. The CDR3, as DNA: TGTGCCAGCAGTTTGGCAGGCACAGATACGCAGTATTTT.

The rearrangement joins TRBV10-3 to TRBJ2-6, with D possibly TRBD1 on 6 matching bases. Germline V CDR1 and CDR2: ENHRY, SYGVKD. Trimming removed 7 bases from V and 7 bases from J, with 11 bases in between. The CDR3 extends over 13 amino acids. CDR3 amino acids: CAITPGTANVLTF. CDR3 in DNA: TGTGCCATCACCCCCGGGACAGCCAACGTCCTGACTTTC.